What follows describes a single T cell receptor (beta chain). Its cognate antigen is unknown. Libraries of TCR beta came from iRepertoire HTBI primers plus Arm-PCR of CDR3 regions. TCRdb reprocessed the multiplex PCR reads with MiXCR, giving one entry per CDR3 protein. The table lists some 220,000 distinct CDR3 sequences, approximately 18% of them singletons. This CDR3 contains 14 residues. In germline, CDR1 is DFQATT, CDR2 SNEGSKA (reference sequence). Losses at the gene ends were 4 bases for V and 8 bases for J; bases not matched to a gene: 13. This specimen comes from a study of regulatory T cells in long-lasting Graves disease. Documented time point: newly diagnosed GD, antithyroid drugs for less than 3 months. PBMC-extracted RNA yielded the TCR library. Study results and limitations: A greater number of public clonotypes (roughly 2,800) was shared by persistent patients than by new patients (roughly 880). Newly diagnosed Graves' patients had higher TCR diversity than persistent ones.

Another study also made use of these data, one on T cells in Graves' hyperthyroidism and ophthalmopathy. That work states: Orbital computed tomography and thyroid ultrasound, together with serum TRAb and thyroxine and clinical symptoms, were used for diagnoses.

The material was peripheral blood mononuclear cells (PBMCs), obtained at new diagnosis, from a patient treated with antithyroid drugs. The V gene is TRBV20-1, the J gene TRBJ1-2; 7 bases line up with TRBD1. This TCR derives from a woman under 40 with Graves disease. The CDR3 DNA sequence: TGCAGTGCTAAAGCAAGGAGACAGGGTGGCGGCTACACCTTC. Protein sequence: CSAKARRQGGGYTF.